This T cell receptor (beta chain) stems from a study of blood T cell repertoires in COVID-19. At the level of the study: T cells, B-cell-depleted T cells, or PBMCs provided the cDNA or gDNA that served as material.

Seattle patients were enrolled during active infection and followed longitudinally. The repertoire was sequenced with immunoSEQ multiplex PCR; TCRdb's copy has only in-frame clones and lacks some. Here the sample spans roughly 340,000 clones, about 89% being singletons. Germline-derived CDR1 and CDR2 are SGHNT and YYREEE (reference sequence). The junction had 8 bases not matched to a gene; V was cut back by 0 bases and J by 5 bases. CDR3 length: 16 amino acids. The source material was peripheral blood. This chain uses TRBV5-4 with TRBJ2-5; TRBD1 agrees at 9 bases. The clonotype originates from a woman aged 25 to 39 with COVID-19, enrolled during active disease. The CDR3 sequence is CASSLGAGQGGETQYF. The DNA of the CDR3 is TGTGCCAGCAGCTTGGGGGCGGGACAGGGAGGTGAGACCCAGTACTTC. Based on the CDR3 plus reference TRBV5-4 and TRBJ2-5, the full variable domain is ETGVTQSPTHLIKTRGQQVTLRCSSQSGHNTVSWYQQALGQGPQFIFQYYREEENGRGNFPPRFSGLQFPNYSSELNVNALELDDSALYLCASSLGAGQGGETQYFGPGTRLLVL.